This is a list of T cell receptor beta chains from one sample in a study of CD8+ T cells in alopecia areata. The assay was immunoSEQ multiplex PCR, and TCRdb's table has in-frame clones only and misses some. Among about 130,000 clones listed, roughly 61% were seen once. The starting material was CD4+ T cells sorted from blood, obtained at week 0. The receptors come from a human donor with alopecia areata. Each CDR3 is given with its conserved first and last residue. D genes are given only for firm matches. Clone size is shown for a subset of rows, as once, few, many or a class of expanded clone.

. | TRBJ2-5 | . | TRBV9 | TGTGCCAGCAGCACAATTGGCGCTAGCCGCCAAGAGACCCAGTACTTC | CASSTIGASRQETQYF
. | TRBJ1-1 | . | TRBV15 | TGTGCCACCAGCACCGGAGGGGTATTCACTGAAGCTTTCTTT | CATSTGGVFTEAFF
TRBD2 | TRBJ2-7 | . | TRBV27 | TGTGCCAGCGCGACTAGCGGCCCCTACGAGCAGTACTTC | CASATSGPYEQYF
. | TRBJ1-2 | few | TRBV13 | TGTGCCAGCAGCTTGTGGGGGAGCGGCTACACCTTC | CASSLWGSGYTF
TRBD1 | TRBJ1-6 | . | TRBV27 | TGTGCCAGTGGGACAGGCTCCATGAGGACCTATAATTCACCCCTCCACTTT | CASGTGSMRTYNSPLHF
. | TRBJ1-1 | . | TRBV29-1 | TGCAGCGCTGGGACGGGGAACACTGAAGCTTTCTTT | CSAGTGNTEAFF
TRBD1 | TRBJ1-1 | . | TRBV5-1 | TGCGCCAGCAGCTTGGACCCAGGGGGCTCTGAAGCTTTCTTT | CASSLDPGGSEAFF
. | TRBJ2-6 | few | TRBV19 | TGTGCCAGTAGTATCTCGACTAACGGGGCCAACGTCCTGACTTTC | CASSISTNGANVLTF
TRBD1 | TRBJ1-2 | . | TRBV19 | TGTGCCAGTAGTATCGGTTCGACAGGGGAGCTATATGGCTACACCTTC | CASSIGSTGELYGYTF
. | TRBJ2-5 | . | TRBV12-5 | TGTGCTAGTGCCCGGACAGCTGGAGAGACCCAGTACTTC | CASARTAGETQYF
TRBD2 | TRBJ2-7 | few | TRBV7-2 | TGTGCCAGCAAGGCGGGAGGGCCAGTTCCCGAGCAGTACTTC | CASKAGGPVPEQYF
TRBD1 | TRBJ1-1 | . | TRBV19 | TGTGCCAGTACTGACAGGGGGCCCACTGAAGCTTTCTTT | CASTDRGPTEAFF
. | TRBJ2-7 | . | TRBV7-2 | TGTGCCAGCAGCTCCTTTACAGGGGAGCAGTACTTC | CASSSFTGEQYF
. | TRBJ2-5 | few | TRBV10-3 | TGTGCCATCAGTGAGGGGGGACCCCACCAAGAGACCCAGTACTTC | CAISEGGPHQETQYF
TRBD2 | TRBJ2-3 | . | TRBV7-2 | TGTGCCAGCAGCGACCCTGGGACTAGCGGTACAGATACGCAGTATTTT | CASSDPGTSGTDTQYF
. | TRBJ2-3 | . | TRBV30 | TGTGCCTGGAGTACCCTCCAAGCAGATACGCAGTATTTT | CAWSTLQADTQYF
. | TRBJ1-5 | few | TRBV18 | TGTGCCAGCTCACCGAACCAGGAACTGAGGCCCCAGCATTTT | CASSPNQELRPQHF
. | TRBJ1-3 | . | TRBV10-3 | TGTGCCATCAGTGAAAGCTCTGGAAACACCATATATTTT | CAISESSGNTIYF
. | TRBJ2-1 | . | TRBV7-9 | TGTGCCAGCAGCTTAGGGAGCGCGGCGGATGAGCAGTTCTTC | CASSLGSAADEQFF
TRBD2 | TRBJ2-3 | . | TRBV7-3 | TGTGCCAGCAGCTCGGGACTAGCGGGGGGCACAGATACGCAGTATTTT | CASSSGLAGGTDTQYF
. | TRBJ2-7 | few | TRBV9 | TGTGCCAGCAGCCCCGTTGGTAGCGGAACCTACGAGCAGTACTTC | CASSPVGSGTYEQYF
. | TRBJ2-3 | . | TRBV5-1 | TGCGCCAGCAGCTTGGGAATGGCAGATACGCAGTATTTT | CASSLGMADTQYF
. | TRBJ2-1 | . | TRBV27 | TGTGCCAGCAGTTCGCAGGGACCCTACAATGAGCAGTTCTTC | CASSSQGPYNEQFF
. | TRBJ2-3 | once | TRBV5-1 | TGCGCCAGCAGCTTGGGCCAAGAGGGAGATACGCAGTATTTT | CASSLGQEGDTQYF
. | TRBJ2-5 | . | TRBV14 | TGTGCCAGCAGCCAGGCAGGGAAGTTGGAGACCCAGTACTTC | CASSQAGKLETQYF
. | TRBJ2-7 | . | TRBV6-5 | TGTGCCAGCAGTTACGGGGGCCGCACCTACGAGCAGTACTTC | CASSYGGRTYEQYF
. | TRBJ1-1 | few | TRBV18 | TGTGCCAGCTCACCCCCCGGGGAAGGCACTGAAGCTTTCTTT | CASSPPGEGTEAFF
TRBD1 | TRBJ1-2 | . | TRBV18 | TGTGCCAGCTCATCGGAACAGGGGAACCTTAAAGGCTACACCTTC | CASSSEQGNLKGYTF
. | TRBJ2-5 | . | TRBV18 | TGTGCCAGCTCACCCCGCCAGGAGGGCCAAGAGACCCAGTACTTC | CASSPRQEGQETQYF
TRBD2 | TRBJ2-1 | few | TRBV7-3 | TGTGCCAGCAGCTCCAGCGGGGGGAGTTACAATGAGCAGTTCTTC | CASSSSGGSYNEQFF
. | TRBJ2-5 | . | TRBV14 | TGTGCCAGCAGCCTCCGGCGGAGCCAAGAGACCCAGTACTTC | CASSLRRSQETQYF
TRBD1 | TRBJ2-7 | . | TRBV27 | TGTGCCAGCAGTGGTTCCGGGACAGGGTCCTACGAGCAGTACTTC | CASSGSGTGSYEQYF
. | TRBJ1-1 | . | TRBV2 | TGTGCCAGCGCAGGAGAGTGGAACACTGAAGCTTTCTTT | CASAGEWNTEAFF
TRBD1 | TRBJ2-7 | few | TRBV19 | TGTGCCAGTAGTATTCCCAGGGGGCCCGTCTACGAGCAGTACTTC | CASSIPRGPVYEQYF
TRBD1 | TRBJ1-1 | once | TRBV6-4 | TGTGCCAGCAGTATAGACAGGGGGAACACTGAAGCTTTCTTT | CASSIDRGNTEAFF
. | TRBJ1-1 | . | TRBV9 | TGTGCCAGCAGTACACAGGCCGGGGACACTGAAGCTTTCTTT | CASSTQAGDTEAFF
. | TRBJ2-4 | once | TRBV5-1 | TGCGCCAGCAGCTGGACAGAGAAAAACATTCAGTACTTC | CASSWTEKNIQYF
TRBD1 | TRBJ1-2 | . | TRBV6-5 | TGTGCCAGCCAACCCCTGACAGGGAACTATGGCTACACCTTC | CASQPLTGNYGYTF
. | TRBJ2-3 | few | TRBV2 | TGTGCCAGCAGTGATCAGGGGAGAGATACGCAGTATTTT | CASSDQGRDTQYF
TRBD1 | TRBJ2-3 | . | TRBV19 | TGTGCCAGTACTAGAAGACAGGGGCTCCCAGATACGCAGTATTTT | CASTRRQGLPDTQYF
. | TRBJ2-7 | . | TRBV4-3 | TGCGCCAGCAGCCAAGATGAGCGGGCAGGCGAGCAGTACTTC | CASSQDERAGEQYF
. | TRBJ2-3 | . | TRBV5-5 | TGTGCCAGCAGCCGCACCACGGGAGACCTCAGCTCAGATACGCAGTATTTT | CASSRTTGDLSSDTQYF
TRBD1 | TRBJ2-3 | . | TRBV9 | TGTGCCAGCAGCGTAGCCCGGGACAGGGCCGCTCGGGGCACAGATACGCAGTATTTT | CASSVARDRAARGTDTQYF
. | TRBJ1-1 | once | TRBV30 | TGTGCCTGGAGTGCCCCAACCGGGACACCGAACACTGAAGCTTTCTTT | CAWSAPTGTPNTEAFF
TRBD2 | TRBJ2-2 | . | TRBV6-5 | TGTGCCAGCACCGGACTAGCGGGAGCCGGGGAGCTGTTTTTT | CASTGLAGAGELFF
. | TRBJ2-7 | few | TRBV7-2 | TGTGCCAGCAGCTTCCTGCCCCCCTACGAGCAGTACTTC | CASSFLPPYEQYF
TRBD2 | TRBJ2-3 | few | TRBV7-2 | TGTGCCAGCAGCTTTAGGGCCACTTTCGGGAGGGGGTCAGATACGCAGTATTTT | CASSFRATFGRGSDTQYF
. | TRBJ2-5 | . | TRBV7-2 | TGTGCCAGCGAGCTCGGAGGCAGCGAGACCCAGTACTTC | CASELGGSETQYF
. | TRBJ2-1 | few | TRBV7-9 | TGTGCCAGCAGCCCTCTTGTTGAGCAGTTCTTC | CASSPLVEQFF
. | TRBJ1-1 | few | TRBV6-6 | TGTGCCAGCAAATGGGCGAACACTGAAGCTTTCTTT | CASKWANTEAFF
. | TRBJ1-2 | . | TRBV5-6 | TGTGCCAGCAGCTTAGTCAGCTATGGCTACACCTTC | CASSLVSYGYTF